This T cell receptor (beta chain) was recorded in a study of T cell responses to AZD1222 COVID-19 vaccine. Findings and caveats of the study: Within unmutated variant regions lay the reported targets of nearly half of spike-specific TCRs. Donors skewed white British and female; clonal diversity was possibly underestimated.

Repertoires were generated with immunoSEQ multiplex PCR, while TCRdb's copy carries only in-frame clones and drops some. The sample has tens of thousands of clones, more than 90% seen once; the top ten hold around 4.5%. Combined were second doses at about 4 or about 12 weeks. As for this clone: Its antigen is undetermined.

The CDR3 sequence is 16 residues long. Germline V gene data show CDR1 as LNHDA and CDR2 as SQIVND (reference sequence). Trimming took 3 bases from V and 4 from J, leaving 16 bases between them. The sequence derives from an adult who received the AZD1222 COVID-19 vaccine. This specimen was peripheral blood, taken 28 days after the second AZD1222 dose. The chain combines TRBV19 with TRBJ1-5, with D perhaps TRBD1 (5 bases). The CDR3 DNA sequence: TGTGCCAGTAGTATTGGGCTGGGGACGGGGAATCAGCCCCAGCATTTT. It is translated as CASSIGLGTGNQPQHF.